The 17 T cell receptor beta chains below all came from one sample that was sequenced in a study of PD-1 blockade in classical Hodgkin lymphoma. This table comes from immunoSEQ multiplex PCR, and its TCRdb copy is limited to in-frame clones, with some not included. The table has over 85,000 clones, 90% to 95% seen once; the top ten hold just under 2%. Time point of the sample: cycle 4 day 1 (C4D1), after 5 to 7 weeks of nivolumab. Every one of the patients relapsed after autologous stem cell transplantation (brentuximab vedotin exposure was variable). The sample here was peripheral blood mononuclear cells (PBMCs), taken before the fourth cycle of nivolumab. Receptor source: a human donor with classical Hodgkin lymphoma.

The chain employs TRBV5-1 and TRBJ1-3; D is uncertain. The CDR3 spans 17 residues. V gave up 3 bases and J gave up 0 bases, with 16 bases separating them. The germline gives CDR1 SGHRS, CDR2 YFSETQ. In DNA, the CDR3 is TGCGCCAGCAGCTCCCTTGGAGGAACCAGCTCTGGAAACACCATATATTTT. Its translation: CASSSLGGTSSGNTIYF. The entire variable domain, with the rest obtained from reference TRBV5-1 and TRBJ1-3, is as follows: KAGVTQTPRYLIKTRGQQVTLSCSPISGHRSVSWYQQTPGQGLQFLFEYFSETQRNKGNFPGRFSGRQFSNSRSEMNVSTLELGDSALYLCASSSLGGTSSGNTIYFGEGSWLTVV.

The V gene is TRBV5-4, the J gene TRBJ2-3; 12 bases align to TRBD2. With 5 bases clipped from V and 3 bases from J, the junction kept 4 bases outside the gene matches. This CDR3 comprises 15 residues. The germline V gene has CDR1 SGHNT and CDR2 YYREEE (reference sequence). CDR3 in amino acids: CASRGGLAGTDTQYF. The CDR3 DNA sequence: TGTGCCAGCAGGGGTGGACTAGCGGGAACAGATACGCAGTATTTT.

The V call is TRBV18, the J call TRBJ2-1; D gene ambiguous. Trimming removed 3 bases at V and 4 bases at J, with 13 bases between. Germline V gives CDR1 KGHSH, CDR2 LQKENI. The CDR3 has 15 residues. CDR3: CASSPFGDFYNEQFF. The CDR3 bases are TGTGCCAGCTCACCCTTCGGAGATTTTTACAATGAGCAGTTCTTC.

The V gene is TRBV2, the J gene TRBJ1-1, with D maybe TRBD1 (5 bases). This CDR3 spans 15 amino acids. Trimming left V 5 bases short and J 0 bases short, with 13 bases between. Germline V gives CDR1 SNHLY, CDR2 FYNNEI. The CDR3 region is CASSMGRIVNTEAFF. For the CDR3, the DNA is TGTGCCAGCAGTATGGGACGGATAGTGAACACTGAAGCTTTCTTT.

The chain employs TRBV4-1 and TRBJ2-1; 7 nucleotides agree with TRBD2. With V trimmed by 0 bases and J by 2 bases, 13 bases remained unmatched. Germline lookup yields CDR1 MGHRA and CDR2 YSYEKL. The CDR3 covers 19 residues. In nucleotides, the CDR3 is TGCGCCAGCAGCCAAGAGGTCGGGTTCGCGGGAGTCGCCTACAATGAGCAGTTCTTC. This encodes CASSQEVGFAGVAYNEQFF.

J is TRBJ2-3 and V is TRBV5-8, with TRBD2 matching 7 bases. V was pared by 3 bases and J by 1 base, with 5 bases of the junction left unmatched. The CDR3 covers 15 residues. CDR1 and CDR2 (germline): SGHTS, YDEGEE. The CDR3 region is CASSSRLAGTDTQYF. The DNA of the CDR3 is TGTGCCAGCAGCTCACGACTAGCAGGCACAGATACGCAGTATTTT.

The rearrangement joins TRBV9 to TRBJ2-3; D call uncertain. The germline V and J ends were trimmed by 4 bases and 2 bases, with 14 bases remaining between them. The CDR3 sequence is 15 residues long. Germline-derived CDR1 and CDR2 are SGDLS and YYNGEE. The CDR3 DNA follows: TGTGCCAGCAGCCCCCTTGCGGAGCCCACAGATACGCAGTATTTT. Amino acids: CASSPLAEPTDTQYF.

V and J are TRBV7-2 and TRBJ2-4, with 9 bases identical to TRBD2. Germline trimming cut 5 bases from V and 5 bases from J; bases unmatched to any gene: 7. Germline loops: CDR1 SGHTA, CDR2 FQGNSA. CDR3 size: 15 residues. Here the CDR3 reads CASSRFSGSENIQYF. The CDR3 bases are TGTGCCAGCAGCCGTTTTAGCGGGAGCGAAAACATTCAGTACTTC.

The J gene is TRBJ2-7, the V gene TRBV19; D tentatively reads TRBD1 or TRBD2 (5 bases each). This CDR3 contains 13 residues. Germline V gene data show CDR1 as LNHDA and CDR2 as SQIVND (reference sequence). V gave up 5 bases and J gave up 3 bases, with 11 bases separating them. The CDR3 loop reads CASSPGTYYEQYF. In DNA form, the CDR3 reads TGTGCCAGTAGTCCGGGGACCTACTACGAGCAGTACTTC. Variable domain in full (rest from reference TRBV19 and TRBJ2-7): DGGITQSPKYLFRKEGQNVTLSCEQNLNHDAMYWYRQDPGQGLRLIYYSQIVNDFQKGDIAEGYSVSREKKESFPLTVTSAQKNPTAFYLCASSPGTYYEQYFGPGTRLTVT.

The chain joins TRBV5-8 to TRBJ1-1; TRBD1 might be the D (6 bases). CDR1 and CDR2 (germline): SGHTS, YDEGEE. The V end lost 4 bases, the J end lost 0 bases, and 10 bases lay between the germline ends. The CDR3 sequence is 14 residues long. The CDR3 sequence is CASSLRGLNTEAFF. CDR3 nucleotides: TGTGCCAGCAGCCTCAGGGGCTTGAACACTGAAGCTTTCTTT.

This rearrangement joins TRBV7-2 to TRBJ2-4; 7 bases line up with TRBD1. This CDR3 is 17 amino acids long. Germline assignment: CDR1 SGHTA and CDR2 FQGNSA. The V segment lost 2 bases and the J segment 9 bases; nucleotides outside the gene matches: 16. The CDR3 reads CASSLTPSPGPGGIQYF. In DNA, the CDR3 is TGTGCCAGCAGCTTAACCCCTAGCCCGGGACCAGGGGGCATTCAGTACTTC.

In DNA, the CDR3 is TGTGCCAGCAGTTACTCCGCTCGGGGCAATGAGCAGTTCTTC. It translates to CASSYSARGNEQFF. The V call is TRBV6-5, the J call TRBJ2-1; D might be TRBD2 (5 bases). The germline gives CDR1 MNHEY, CDR2 SVGAGI. Trimming took 0 bases from V and 6 from J, leaving 9 bases between them. The length of the CDR3 is 14 residues.

In this sample, this clone turned up once. CDR3 region: CASRRSGRKSSYNEQFF. The CDR3 coding sequence is TGTGCCAGCAGACGGAGCGGGAGAAAAAGCTCCTACAATGAGCAGTTCTTC. The J gene is TRBJ2-1, the V gene TRBV6-4, with 8 nucleotides matching TRBD2. The trim removed 6 bases at V and 0 bases at J, leaving 10 bases unmatched. The CDR3 covers 17 residues. Per the germline V gene, CDR1 is MRHNA and CDR2 is SNTAGT.

The chain has TRBV7-9 and TRBJ2-5; D possibly corresponds to TRBD2 (6 bases). Germline V CDR1 and CDR2: SEHNR, FQNEAQ (reference sequence). The CDR3 contains 14 residues. Trimming removed 1 base at V and 5 bases at J, with 11 bases between. The CDR3 region is CASSLVGRLETQYF. The CDR3 nucleotides are TGTGCCAGCAGCTTAGTTGGGAGGTTGGAGACCCAGTACTTC.

The V and J genes are TRBV27 and TRBJ2-5; D not resolved. The CDR3 sequence is 11 residues long. V was cut by 5 bases and J by 4 bases, with 5 bases left in between. Per the germline V gene, CDR1 is MNHEY and CDR2 is SMNVEV (reference sequence). In nucleotides, the CDR3 is TGTGCCAGCAGTGAAGGAGAGACCCAGTACTTC. Translated, it gives CASSEGETQYF.

The V call is TRBV4-1, the J call TRBJ2-7; weak D call: TRBD2 (6 bases). Germline CDR1 is MGHRA and CDR2 is YSYEKL. The CDR3 covers 17 residues. Trimming stripped 0 bases from V and 0 bases from J, with 15 bases between. CDR3 DNA: TGCGCCAGCAGCCAAGATGCGCGGGGAAAGTACTCCTACGAGCAGTACTTC. Translation: CASSQDARGKYSYEQYF.

This sequence joins TRBV9 and TRBJ2-7, with 11 bases fitting TRBD2. This CDR3 has 16 residues. Germline V gives CDR1 SGDLS, CDR2 YYNGEE. V was pared by 0 bases and J by 6 bases, with 8 bases of the junction left unmatched. The CDR3 DNA follows: TGTGCCAGCAGCGTAGCTACTTCCCTAGCGGGAGGCGAGCAGTACTTC. Translating gives CASSVATSLAGGEQYF. Full variable domain (remainder filled in from reference TRBV9 and TRBJ2-7): DSGVTQTPKHLITATGQRVTLRCSPRSGDLSVYWYQQSLDQGLQFLIQYYNGEERAKGNILERFSAQQFPDLHSELNLSSLELGDSALYFCASSVATSLAGGEQYFGPGTRLTVT.